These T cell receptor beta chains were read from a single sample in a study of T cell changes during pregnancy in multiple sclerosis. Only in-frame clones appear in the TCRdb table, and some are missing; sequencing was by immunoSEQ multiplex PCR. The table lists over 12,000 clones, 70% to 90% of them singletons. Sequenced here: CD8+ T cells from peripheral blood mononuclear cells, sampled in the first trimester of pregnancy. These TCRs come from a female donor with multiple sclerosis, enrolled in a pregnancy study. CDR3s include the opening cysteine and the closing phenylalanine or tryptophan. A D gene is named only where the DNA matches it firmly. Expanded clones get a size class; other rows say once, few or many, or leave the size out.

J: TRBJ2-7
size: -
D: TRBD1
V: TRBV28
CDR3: CASSWGTGASYEQYF
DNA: TGTGCCAGCAGCTGGGGGACAGGGGCCTCCTACGAGCAGTACTTC

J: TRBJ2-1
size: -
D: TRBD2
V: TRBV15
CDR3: CATSRGHQGTTENEQFF
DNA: TGTGCCACCAGCAGAGGGCACCAAGGGACTACAGAGAATGAGCAGTTCTTC

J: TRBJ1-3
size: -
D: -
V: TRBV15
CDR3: CATSWGVANTIYF
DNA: TGTGCCACCAGCTGGGGGGTAGCAAACACCATATATTTT

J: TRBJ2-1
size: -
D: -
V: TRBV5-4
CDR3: CASSIGGYNEQFF
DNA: TGTGCCAGCAGCATCGGAGGTTACAATGAGCAGTTCTTC

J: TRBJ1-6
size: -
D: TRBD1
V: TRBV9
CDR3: CASSVGQGANNSPLHF
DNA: TGTGCCAGCAGCGTGGGACAGGGGGCGAATAATTCACCCCTCCACTTT

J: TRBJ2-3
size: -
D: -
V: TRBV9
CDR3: CASSVSEDTQYF
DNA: TGTGCCAGCAGCGTAAGCGAAGATACGCAGTATTTT

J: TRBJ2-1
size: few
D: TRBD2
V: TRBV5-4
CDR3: CASIREGHDEQFF
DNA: TGTGCCAGCATACGGGAGGGCCACGATGAGCAGTTCTTC

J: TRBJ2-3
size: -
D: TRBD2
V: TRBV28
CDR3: CASRALVRRELDTQYF
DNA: TGTGCCAGCAGGGCCCTGGTACGGCGGGAGCTCGATACGCAGTATTTT

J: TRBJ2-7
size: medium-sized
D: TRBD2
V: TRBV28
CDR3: CASSLTSGGYEQYF
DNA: TGTGCCAGCAGTCTGACTAGCGGGGGCTACGAGCAGTACTTC

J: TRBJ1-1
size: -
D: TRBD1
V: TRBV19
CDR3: CASSRQGNTEAFF
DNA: TGTGCCAGTAGTCGACAGGGGAACACTGAAGCTTTCTTT

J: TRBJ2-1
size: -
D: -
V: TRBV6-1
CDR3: CASSEGRDYNEQFF
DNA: TGTGCCAGCAGTGAAGGGCGGGATTACAATGAGCAGTTCTTC

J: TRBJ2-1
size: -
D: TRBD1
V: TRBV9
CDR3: CASSPWGQINEQFF
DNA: TGTGCCAGCAGCCCGTGGGGACAGATCAATGAGCAGTTCTTC

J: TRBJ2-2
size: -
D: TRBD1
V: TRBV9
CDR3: CASSRPRDRGLTGELFF
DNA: TGTGCCAGCAGCAGACCCCGGGACAGGGGGTTAACCGGGGAGCTGTTTTTT

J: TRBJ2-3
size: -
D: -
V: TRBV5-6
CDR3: CASRNPNRYAVF
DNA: TGTGCCAGCAGGAACCCGAACAGATACGCAGTATTT

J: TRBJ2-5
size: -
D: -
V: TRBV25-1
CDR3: CASSDQQETQYF
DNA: TGTGCCAGCAGTGACCAGCAAGAGACCCAGTACTTC

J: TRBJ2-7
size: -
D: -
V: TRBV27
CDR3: CASWRGSNYEQYF
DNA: TGTGCCAGCTGGAGGGGCTCCAACTACGAGCAGTACTTC

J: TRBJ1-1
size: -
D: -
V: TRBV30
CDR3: CAWGITGNTEAFF
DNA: TGTGCCTGGGGGATCACAGGGAACACTGAAGCTTTCTTT

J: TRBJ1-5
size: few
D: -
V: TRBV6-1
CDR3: CASSSGFWQPQHF
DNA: TGTGCCAGCAGTTCGGGGTTTTGGCAGCCCCAGCATTTT

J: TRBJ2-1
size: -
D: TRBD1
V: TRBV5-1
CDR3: CASRLTGTGSYNEQFF
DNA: TGCGCCAGCAGATTGACCGGGACAGGGAGCTACAATGAGCAGTTCTTC

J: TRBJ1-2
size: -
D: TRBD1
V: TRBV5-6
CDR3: CASSSATDRPNGYTF
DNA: TGTGCCAGCAGCTCCGCCACGGACAGGCCAAATGGCTACACCTTC

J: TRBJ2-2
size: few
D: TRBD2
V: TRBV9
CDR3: CASSLAVNTGELFF
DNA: TGTGCCAGCAGTCTAGCGGTGAACACCGGGGAGCTGTTTTTT

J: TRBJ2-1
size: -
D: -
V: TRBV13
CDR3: CASRSTGDNEQFF
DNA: TGTGCCAGCAGATCGACCGGGGACAATGAGCAGTTCTTC

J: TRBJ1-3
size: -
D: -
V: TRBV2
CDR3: CASRSLTDSGNTIYF
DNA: TGTGCCAGCAGAAGTTTGACAGACTCTGGAAACACCATATATTTT

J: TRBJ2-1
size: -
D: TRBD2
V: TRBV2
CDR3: CASSEWVREAYFEQFF
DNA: TGTGCCAGCAGTGAATGGGTCCGGGAGGCATATTTTGAGCAGTTCTTC

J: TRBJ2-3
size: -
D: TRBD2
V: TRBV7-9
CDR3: CASSPRGRSGELTDTQYF
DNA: TGTGCCAGCAGCCCACGGGGGAGGAGCGGGGAGCTCACAGATACGCAGTATTTT

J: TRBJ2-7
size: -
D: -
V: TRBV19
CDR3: CASKGRRNEQYF
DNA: TGTGCCAGTAAAGGGAGGAGGAACGAGCAGTACTTC

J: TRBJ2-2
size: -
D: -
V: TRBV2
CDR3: CASSGELGGTGELFF
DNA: TGTGCCAGCAGTGGGGAGTTGGGCGGGACCGGGGAGCTGTTTTTT

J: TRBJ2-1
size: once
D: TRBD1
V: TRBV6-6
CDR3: CASSYSGTEYNEQFF
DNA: TGTGCCAGCAGTTACTCCGGGACAGAATACAATGAGCAGTTCTTC

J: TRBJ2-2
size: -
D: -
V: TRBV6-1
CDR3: CASSDGGELFF
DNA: TGTGCCAGCAGTGACGGCGGGGAGCTGTTTTTT

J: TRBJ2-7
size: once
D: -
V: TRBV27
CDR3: CASSSVLQGGWEQYF
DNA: TGTGCCAGCAGTTCTGTTCTACAGGGTGGATGGGAGCAGTACTTC

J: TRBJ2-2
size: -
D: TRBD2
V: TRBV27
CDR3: CASSLPTSGNTGELFF
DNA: TGTGCCAGCAGTCTCCCGACTAGCGGGAACACCGGGGAGCTGTTTTTT

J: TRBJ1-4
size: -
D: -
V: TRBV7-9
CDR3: CASADGGRQEKLFF
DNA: TGTGCCAGCGCAGACGGTGGGCGCCAAGAAAAACTGTTTTTT

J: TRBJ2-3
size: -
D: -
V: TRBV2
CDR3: CASSEARGSTDTQYF
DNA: TGTGCCAGCAGTGAAGCTAGGGGAAGCACAGATACGCAGTATTTT

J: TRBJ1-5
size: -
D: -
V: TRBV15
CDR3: CATSRDEGVQPQHF
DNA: TGTGCCACCAGCAGAGATGAGGGGGTTCAGCCCCAGCATTTT

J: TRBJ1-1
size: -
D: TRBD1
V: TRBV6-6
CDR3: CASSGDRGTEAFF
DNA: TGTGCCAGCAGTGGCGACAGGGGAACTGAAGCTTTCTTT

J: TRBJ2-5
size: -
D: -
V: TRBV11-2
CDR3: CASSSRGQLQETQYF
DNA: TGTGCCAGCAGCTCTAGAGGGCAACTTCAAGAGACCCAGTACTTC

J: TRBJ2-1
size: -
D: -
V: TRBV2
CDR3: CASLGNRDKQFF
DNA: TGTGCCAGCCTCGGGAACCGGGACAAGCAGTTCTTC

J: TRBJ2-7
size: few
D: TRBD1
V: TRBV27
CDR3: CASRDRDAYEQYF
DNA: TGTGCCAGCAGGGACAGGGATGCCTACGAGCAGTACTTC

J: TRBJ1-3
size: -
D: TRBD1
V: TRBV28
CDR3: CASSLGGQANTIYF
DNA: TGTGCCAGCAGTTTAGGAGGACAGGCGAACACCATATATTTT

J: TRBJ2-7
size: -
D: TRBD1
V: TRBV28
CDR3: CASSLGQSNYEQYF
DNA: TGTGCCAGCAGTTTGGGACAGTCGAACTACGAGCAGTACTTC

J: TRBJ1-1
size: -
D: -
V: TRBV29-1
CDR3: CSVGPPNTEAFF
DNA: TGCAGCGTTGGGCCGCCAAACACTGAAGCTTTCTTT

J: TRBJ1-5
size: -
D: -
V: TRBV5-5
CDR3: CASSRTGGVSNQPQHF
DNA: TGTGCCAGCAGCAGGACTGGGGGGGTATCCAATCAGCCCCAGCATTTT

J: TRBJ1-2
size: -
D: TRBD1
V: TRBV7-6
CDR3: CASSPGDRGINYGYTF
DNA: TGTGCCAGCAGCCCAGGGGACAGGGGAATTAACTATGGCTACACCTTC

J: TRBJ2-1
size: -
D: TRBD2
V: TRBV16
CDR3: CASSLALAGSYNEQFF
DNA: TGTGCCAGCAGCCTCGCTCTAGCGGGATCCTACAATGAGCAGTTCTTC

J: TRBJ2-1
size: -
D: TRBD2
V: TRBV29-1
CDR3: CSVGSGSRSYNEQFF
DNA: TGCAGCGTCGGTAGCGGGAGCCGCTCCTACAATGAGCAGTTCTTC

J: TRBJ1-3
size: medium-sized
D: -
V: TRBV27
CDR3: CASSVREGDTIYF
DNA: TGTGCCAGCAGTGTCAGGGAGGGGGACACCATATATTTT

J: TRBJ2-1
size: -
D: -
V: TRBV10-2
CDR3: CASSGDAGAGEQFF
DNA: TGCGCCAGCAGTGGAGATGCAGGGGCTGGGGAGCAGTTCTTC

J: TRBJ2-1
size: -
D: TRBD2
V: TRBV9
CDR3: CASNSGSSYNEQFF
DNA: TGTGCCAGTAATAGCGGGAGCAGTTACAATGAGCAGTTCTTC